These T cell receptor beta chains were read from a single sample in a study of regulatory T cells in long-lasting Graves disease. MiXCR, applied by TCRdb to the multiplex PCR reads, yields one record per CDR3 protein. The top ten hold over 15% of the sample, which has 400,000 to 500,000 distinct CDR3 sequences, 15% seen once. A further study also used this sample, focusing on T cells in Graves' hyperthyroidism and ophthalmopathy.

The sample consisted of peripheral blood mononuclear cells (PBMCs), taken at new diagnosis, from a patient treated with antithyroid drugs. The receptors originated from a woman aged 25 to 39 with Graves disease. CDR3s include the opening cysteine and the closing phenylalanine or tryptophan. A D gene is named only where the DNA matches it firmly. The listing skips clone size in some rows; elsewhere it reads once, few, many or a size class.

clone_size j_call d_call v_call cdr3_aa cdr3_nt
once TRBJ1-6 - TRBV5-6 CASRKGVFANSPLHF TGTGCCAGCAGAAAGGGAGTTTTTGCTAATTCACCCCTCCACTTT
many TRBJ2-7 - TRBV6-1 CASSESGVTYEQYF TGTGCCAGCAGTGAGTCGGGGGTAACCTACGAGCAGTACTTC
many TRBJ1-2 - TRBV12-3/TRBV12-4 CASSFRRYGYTF TGTGCCAGCAGTTTCCGCAGGTATGGCTACACCTTC
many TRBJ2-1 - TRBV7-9 CASSLAGRYNEQFF TGTGCCAGCAGCTTAGCCGGGAGATACAATGAGCAGTTCTTC
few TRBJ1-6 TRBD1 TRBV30 CAWNGQGGSPLHF TGTGCCTGGAACGGACAGGGTGGTTCACCCCTCCACTTT
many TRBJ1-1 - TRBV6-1 CASSSGSPQNTEAFF TGTGCCAGCAGCTCGGGGTCCCCACAGAACACTGAAGCTTTCTTT
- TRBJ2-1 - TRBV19 CASSIDRGSYNEQFF TGTGCCAGTAGTATAGACAGGGGTTCCTACAATGAGCAGTTCTTC
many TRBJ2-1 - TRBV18 CASSPTSTSNNKQFF TGTGCCAGCTCACCGACATCTACGTCTAACAATAAGCAGTTCTTC
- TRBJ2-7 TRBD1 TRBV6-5 CASSWDRQIGGYEQYF TGTGCCAGCAGTTGGGACAGGCAGATTGGGGGCTACGAGCAGTACTTC
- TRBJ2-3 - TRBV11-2 CASSPVSSDTQYF TGTGCCAGCAGCCCCGTTAGCTCAGATACGCAGTATTTT
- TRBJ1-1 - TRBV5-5 CASSLALVNTEAFF TGTGCCAGCAGCTTGGCCTTAGTAAACACTGAAGCTTTCTTT
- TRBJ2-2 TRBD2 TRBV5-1 CASSFGGGRSGELFF TGCGCCAGCAGCTTCGGCGGGGGTAGGTCCGGGGAGCTGTTTTTT
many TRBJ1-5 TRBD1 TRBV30 CAWSVTGGMEPQHF TGTGCCTGGAGTGTAACAGGGGGCATGGAGCCCCAGCATTTT
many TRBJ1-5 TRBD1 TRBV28 CASSGRGFSNQPQHF TGTGCCAGCAGTGGCAGGGGGTTTAGCAATCAGCCCCAGCATTTT